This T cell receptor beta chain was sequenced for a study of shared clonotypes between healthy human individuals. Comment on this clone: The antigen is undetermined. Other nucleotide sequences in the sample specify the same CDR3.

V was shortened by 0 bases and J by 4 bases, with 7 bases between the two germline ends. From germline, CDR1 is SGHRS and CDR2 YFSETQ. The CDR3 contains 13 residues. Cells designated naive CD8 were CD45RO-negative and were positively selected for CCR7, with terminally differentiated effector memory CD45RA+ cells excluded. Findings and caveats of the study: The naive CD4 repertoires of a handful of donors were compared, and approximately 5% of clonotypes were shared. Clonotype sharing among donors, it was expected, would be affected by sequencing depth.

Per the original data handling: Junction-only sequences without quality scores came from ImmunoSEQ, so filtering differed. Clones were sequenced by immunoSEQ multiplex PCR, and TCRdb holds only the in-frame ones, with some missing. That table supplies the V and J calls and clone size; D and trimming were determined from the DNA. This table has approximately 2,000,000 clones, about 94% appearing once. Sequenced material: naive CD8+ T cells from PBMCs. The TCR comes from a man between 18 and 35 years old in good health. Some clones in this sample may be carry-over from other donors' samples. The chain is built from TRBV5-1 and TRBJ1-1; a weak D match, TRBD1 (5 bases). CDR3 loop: CASSLGRGTEAFF. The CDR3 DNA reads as TGCGCCAGCAGCTTGGGGAGGGGCACTGAAGCTTTCTTT.